This T cell receptor (beta chain) was recovered during a study of cytomegalovirus exposure and HLA in healthy donors (dated by TCRdb to the late 2010s). Notes on the research overall: According to a later analysis, the approximately 120 validation repertoires were produced on the same platform as the roughly 600 repertoires of the first cohort. The aim of the study was to test whether cataloging public T cell receptors could identify signatures of past pathogen exposure. Along with the roughly 700-subject first cohort, a separate validation cohort of 120 different subjects was used. High-throughput TCR immunosequencing, statistical association of individual TCRs with disease status, and machine learning were combined to predict cytomegalovirus infection status.

Library construction relied on the immunoSEQ multiplex PCR assay. On the study's bioinformatics: To diagnose cytomegalovirus status from the catalog of TCR beta chain sequences, a statistical classification framework was built. Held by TCRdb, this immuneACCESS table contains in-frame sequences only and omits some clones. Under half of the omission traces to an unresolved V gene where checked; the cause of the rest is unknown. V and J calls plus clone size are reproduced from that table; the DNA served to infer D and trimming. For this sample there are about 350,000 clones; roughly 87% appear just once. Approximately 1% of the sample lies in the top ten. The CDR3 runs 14 amino acids, cysteine and phenylalanine included. Only the CDR3 portion is preserved as DNA: 42 bases, with reading frame beginning at the first base. Sequences MDHEN (CDR1) and SYDVKM (CDR2) are obtained from the germline V gene. V is pruned by 2 bases and J by 5 bases, leaving 1 base of the junction without a gene match.

Findings and caveats that apply to the study as a whole: In a later analysis, TCRs clustered in the first cohort were found to also tend to co-occur in the 120 or so validation repertoires, with 90% to 95% of cluster scores above 0. A later analysis lacked HLA typing for the validation cohort, so it scored co-occurrence in that cohort across all 110 or so repertoires. While some public TCRs were present in many individuals, most TCR sequences turned up only very rarely across donors. In vitro tests confirmed that a few of the cytomegalovirus-associated TCR beta chains recognize cytomegalovirus antigens. The study gave a list of roughly 150 TCR beta chains associated with cytomegalovirus. In both the original and validation cohorts, the classifier was reported to diagnose cytomegalovirus status with high specificity and sensitivity. It was suggested by the authors that the approach could potentially be generalized to other disease states and immunological phenotypes.

Separate from the approximately 700-subject first cohort, the validation cohort of about 110 subjects was the group to which the donors belonged. As regards this clone: The antigen it binds to is not known. Base qualities are not recorded, but no much larger clone differs from it by a single base.

This sequence uses TRBV28 and TRBJ2-2; 8 of the junction bases match TRBD2. The source is a woman aged 25 to 39 in good health and CMV-seropositive. The sequencing input was PBMCs. The CDR3 corresponds to CASSLGLATGELFF. The DNA is as follows: TGTGCCAGCAGTTTAGGACTAGCTACCGGGGAGCTGTTTTTT.